The 20 T cell receptor beta chains given below trace back to one sample, sequenced in a study of shared clonotypes between healthy human individuals. Sequenced by immunoSEQ multiplex PCR; TCRdb stores in-frame clones only, minus some. The data contain approximately 470,000 clones, roughly 80% of them singletons. The sequenced sample was PBMCs. The receptors come from a woman aged 40 to 50 in good health. Some clones in this sample may be carry-over from other donors' samples.

The V call is TRBV27, the J call TRBJ1-2; unclear D gene. CDR1 MNHEY and CDR2 SMNVEV come from the germline V gene (reference sequence). Between the trimmed V and J ends, which lost 6 bases and 3 bases, there was a span of 20 bases. The CDR3 is 16 residues long. The CDR3 loop is CASRTQGNRWDYGYTF. CDR3 nucleotide sequence: TGTGCCAGCAGGACCCAAGGAAACCGGTGGGACTATGGCTACACCTTC.

This clone was seen a handful of times. This chain uses TRBV7-9 with TRBJ2-1, with 10 positions matching TRBD2. There are 15 residues in the CDR3. J was trimmed by 7 bases and V by 2 bases; bases with no gene match: 5. Per the germline V gene, CDR1 is SEHNR and CDR2 is FQNEAQ (reference sequence). CDR3: CASSLLAGVVNEQFF. DNA for the CDR3: TGTGCCAGCAGCTTACTAGCGGGAGTAGTAAATGAGCAGTTCTTC.

This clone occurred a few times. The chain uses TRBV15 and TRBJ2-3, with D unresolved. The germline gives CDR1 LNHNV, CDR2 YYDKDF (reference sequence). There are 12 residues in the CDR3. Trimming cost V 0 bases and J 10 bases, with 8 bases left between them. The DNA for the CDR3 is TGTGCCACCAGCAGAGATCAAAATGCGCAGTATTTT. Translation gives CATSRDQNAQYF.

The CDR3 region is CASSLNIGLEAFF. The CDR3 DNA follows: TGTGCCAGCAGTTTAAATATTGGTCTTGAAGCTTTCTTT. The chain links TRBV27 to TRBJ1-1; D not resolved. Trimming stripped 2 bases from V and 7 bases from J, with 11 bases between. The germline gives CDR1 MNHEY, CDR2 SMNVEV (reference sequence). The CDR3 is made up of 13 amino acids.

This clone appeared a few times. The chain links TRBV27 to TRBJ2-3, with 7 positions matching TRBD2. The J segment lost 1 base and the V segment lost 5 bases, leaving 6 bases of the junction unmatched. This CDR3 is 15 amino acids long. Germline V gene data show CDR1 as MNHEY and CDR2 as SMNVEV (reference sequence). CDR3 sequence: CASSSPTSGTDTQYF. As DNA, the CDR3 is TGTGCCAGCAGTAGCCCCACTAGCGGCACAGATACGCAGTATTTT.

This clone was detected a few times. The chain has TRBV19 and TRBJ2-3; 8 bases are shared with TRBD2. The CDR3 is made up of 17 amino acids. The germline CDR1 and CDR2 sequences are LNHDA and SQIVND (reference sequence). The ends lost 2 bases at V and 3 bases at J; junction bases unmatched: 10. The CDR3, as DNA: TGTGCCAGTAGTATACGAAGGACGGCGGGGGGAACAGATACGCAGTATTTT. Protein product: CASSIRRTAGGTDTQYF.

As to this clone: This likely reflects a read error, since a far larger clone is one base away. This rearrangement joins TRBV2 to TRBJ2-5, with a possible D match to TRBD1 (5 bases). Trimming took 2 bases from V and 5 from J, leaving 9 bases between them. The germline CDR1 and CDR2 sequences are SNHLY and FYNNEI. The CDR3 spans 13 residues. This CDR3 is CASSENSGETQYF. In DNA, the CDR3 is TGTGCCAGCAGTGAAAACTCAGGGGAGACCCAGTACTTC.

The rearrangement uses TRBV5-1 and TRBJ2-5, with D unresolved. Germline V gives CDR1 SGHRS, CDR2 YFSETQ. The CDR3 sequence is 13 residues long. V was trimmed by 2 bases and J by 2 bases, leaving 7 bases between them. The chain's CDR3 is CASSFSGQETQYF. The CDR3 nucleotides are TGCGCCAGCAGCTTTTCAGGTCAAGAGACCCAGTACTTC.

This clone has at least ten counts. The rearrangement joins TRBV23-1 to TRBJ1-2, with TRBD1 matching 7 bases. TRBV23-1 counts as an open reading frame of uncertain function. This CDR3 has 12 amino acids. V lost 1 base and J lost 11; bases outside the gene matches: 4. CDR3 coding DNA: TGCGCCAGCAGTCAATGGGACAGTTGGTACACCTTC. The encoded protein is CASSQWDSWYTF.

This clone showed up many times. In the same sample, other DNA sequences code for this CDR3. The chain couples TRBV4-2 to TRBJ2-2, with 7 bases matching TRBD1. CDR1 is LGHNA, CDR2 YNFKEQ, per germline. This CDR3 spans 15 amino acids. Trimming at V came to 1 base and at J to 4 bases, leaving 3 bases not matched to a gene. Here the CDR3 DNA reads TGTGCCAGCAGCCAAGGGGGGACAGTCACCGGGGAGCTGTTTTTT. Amino acid sequence: CASSQGGTVTGELFF.

This chain joins TRBV7-2 and TRBJ2-5; possibly TRBD2 for D (8 bases). The CDR3 sequence is 14 residues long. Trimming pared 5 bases from V and 2 bases from J, leaving 12 bases between. Germline V gene lookup returns CDR1 SGHTA and CDR2 FQGNSA. The chain's CDR3 is CASSRGGQQETQYF. The CDR3 bases are TGTGCCAGCAGCCGGGGGGGACAGCAAGAGACCCAGTACTTC.

The chain combines TRBV6-1 with TRBJ1-4, with D uncertain. V was shortened by 2 bases and J by 8 bases, with 15 bases between the two germline ends. The CDR3 totals 15 residues. Germline CDR1 is MNHNS and CDR2 is SASEGT. For the CDR3, the DNA is TGTGCCAGCAGTGAAAACGGGTTTGCCGCGGAAAAACTGTTTTTT. Protein: CASSENGFAAEKLFF.

This clone was counted once. A far more abundant clone sits one base away, making this likely a read error. This chain connects TRBV30 to TRBJ2-5; D is ambiguous. This CDR3 comprises 13 residues. The germline V and J ends were trimmed by 6 bases and 2 bases, with 13 bases remaining between them. Germline V gene lookup returns CDR1 GTSNPN and CDR2 SVGIG (reference sequence). The CDR3 DNA reads TGTGCCTGTAACAGAGTCCTTCAAGAGACCCAGTACTTC. The encoded protein is CACNRVLQETQYF. Complete variable domain (other parts from reference TRBV30 and TRBJ2-5): SQTIHQWPATLVQPVGSPLSLECTVEGTSNPNLYWYRQAAGRGLQLLFYSVGIGQISSEVPQNLSASRPQDRQFILSSKKLLLSDSGFYLCACNRVLQETQYFGPGTRLLVL.

The genes are TRBV9 and TRBJ2-1; D call uncertain. In germline, CDR1 is SGDLS, CDR2 YYNGEE. Trimming shortened V by 1 base and J by 9 bases, and 11 bases separated the two germline ends. The CDR3 has 13 amino acids. CDR3 DNA sequence: TGTGCCAGCAGCGTACAGGTGCAAGGTGAGCAGTTCTTC. Amino acid sequence: CASSVQVQGEQFF.

This clone came up once. V gene TRBV4-2 combines with J gene TRBJ2-7; D possibly corresponds to TRBD1 (5 bases). From germline, CDR1 is LGHNA and CDR2 YNFKEQ. Trimming pared 1 base from V and 4 bases from J, leaving 8 bases between. The CDR3 is 13 residues long. As DNA, the CDR3 is TGTGCCAGCAGCCAAGGAGACAGTTACGAGCAGTACTTC. Amino acid sequence: CASSQGDSYEQYF.

V and J are TRBV10-1 and TRBJ2-3, with TRBD1 identical over 7 bases. This CDR3 region has 17 residues. The ends lost 6 bases at V and 0 bases at J; junction bases unmatched: 12. Germline V gene sequence: CDR1 WNHNN, CDR2 SYGVQD (reference sequence). The CDR3 reads CASSPDRVKTSTDTQYF. In DNA form, the CDR3 reads TGCGCCAGCAGCCCCGACAGGGTCAAAACTAGCACAGATACGCAGTATTTT.

The chain joins TRBV9 to TRBJ2-7, with D maybe TRBD1 (7 bases). Trimming cost V 1 base and J 6 bases, with 11 bases left between them. CDR1 SGDLS and CDR2 YYNGEE come from the germline V gene. The CDR3 spans 13 residues. In nucleotides, the CDR3 is TGTGCCAGCAGCGTAAGGAGGGACAGCGAGCAGTACTTC. As protein: CASSVRRDSEQYF. The full variable domain, its missing parts supplied by reference TRBV9 and TRBJ2-7, is DSGVTQTPKHLITATGQRVTLRCSPRSGDLSVYWYQQSLDQGLQFLIQYYNGEERAKGNILERFSAQQFPDLHSELNLSSLELGDSALYFCASSVRRDSEQYFGPGTRLTVT.

The chain links TRBV2 to TRBJ2-7, with TRBD1 matching 10 bases. The CDR3 extends over 14 amino acids. Germline-derived CDR1 and CDR2 are SNHLY and FYNNEI. V shed 2 bases and J 9 bases; nucleotides not matched to a gene: 7. The CDR3 region is CASSERDRGWWQYF. The CDR3 DNA reads as TGTGCCAGCAGTGAACGGGACAGGGGATGGTGGCAGTACTTC.

For this clone: It is likely a read error: a sequence one base away is far more abundant. The chain joins TRBV5-1 to TRBJ1-1; 7 bases are shared with TRBD1. Germline V gene sequence: CDR1 SGHRS, CDR2 YFSETQ. The CDR3 runs 14 residues. The V gene end was trimmed by 4 bases and the J gene end by 1 base; junction bases not matched to a gene: 4. The CDR3 bases are TGCGCCAGCAGCGAATGGACAGGGAACACTGAAGCTTTCTTT. Encoded protein: CASSEWTGNTEAFF.

The CDR3 coding sequence is TGTGCCAGCTCACCTTTACTCGGGGATGAGCAGTTCTTC. This gives the protein CASSPLLGDEQFF. The chain couples TRBV18 to TRBJ2-1; a possible D gene is TRBD2 (5 bases). Germline values: CDR1 KGHSH, CDR2 LQKENI. Trimming shortened V by 3 bases and J by 8 bases, and 11 bases separated the two germline ends. The CDR3 length is 13 residues.